This section outlines one TCR beta chain sequence together with its context. These data originate in a study of OX40 agonist ivuxolimab in advanced cancers. Study context: Partial responses were achieved by three patients: one hepatocellular carcinoma, two cutaneous melanoma.

CDR1 and CDR2 from the germline V gene are SNHLY and FYNNEI. Trimming took off 5 bases at V and 2 bases at J, with 21 bases between the two ends. This CDR3 has 17 residues. Clones were read by immunoSEQ multiplex PCR, and TCRdb kept only the in-frame ones, dropping some. Of approximately 87,000 clones listed, 80% to 95% are singletons. The receptor's source is an adult with an advanced solid tumor such as melanoma, head and neck, liver or kidney cancer. The chain uses TRBV2 and TRBJ1-1; tentative D call: TRBD1 (5 bases). Sequencing was performed on CD4+ or CD8+ T cells sorted from blood, taken in a trial of the OX40 agonist ivuxolimab. CDR3: CASSQTPEGVLNTEAFF. The CDR3, as DNA: TGTGCCAGCAGTCAGACTCCTGAAGGGGTCCTTAACACTGAAGCTTTCTTT.